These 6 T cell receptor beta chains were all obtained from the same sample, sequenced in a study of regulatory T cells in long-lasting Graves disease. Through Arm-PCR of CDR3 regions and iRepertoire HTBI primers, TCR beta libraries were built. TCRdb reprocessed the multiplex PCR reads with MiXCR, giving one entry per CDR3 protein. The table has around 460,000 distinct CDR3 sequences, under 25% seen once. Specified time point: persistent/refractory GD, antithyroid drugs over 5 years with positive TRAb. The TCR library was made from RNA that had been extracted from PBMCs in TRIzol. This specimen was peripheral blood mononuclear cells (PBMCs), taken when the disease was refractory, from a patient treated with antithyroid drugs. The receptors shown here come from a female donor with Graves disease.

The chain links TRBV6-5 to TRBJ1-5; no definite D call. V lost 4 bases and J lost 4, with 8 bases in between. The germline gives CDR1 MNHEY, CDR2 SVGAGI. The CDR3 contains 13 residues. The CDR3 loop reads CASSFDQNQPQHF. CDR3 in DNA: TGTGCCAGCAGTTTCGATCAGAATCAGCCCCAGCATTTT.

The DNA for the CDR3 is TGTACCAGGGGAGGGCTTGAAGACGAGCAGTACTTC. This encodes CTRGGLEDEQYF. The V call is TRBV12-5, the J call TRBJ2-7; tentatively, D is TRBD2 (7 bases). Germline-derived CDR1 and CDR2 are LGHNT and FRNRAP. The CDR3 loop spans 12 amino acids.

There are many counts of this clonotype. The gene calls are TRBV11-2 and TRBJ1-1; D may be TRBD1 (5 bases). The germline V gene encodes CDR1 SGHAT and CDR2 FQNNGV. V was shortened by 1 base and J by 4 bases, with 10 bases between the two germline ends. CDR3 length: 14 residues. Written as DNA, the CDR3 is TGTGCCAGCAGCTTAGGGGGCGAGGGCACTGAAGCTTTCTTT. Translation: CASSLGGEGTEAFF.

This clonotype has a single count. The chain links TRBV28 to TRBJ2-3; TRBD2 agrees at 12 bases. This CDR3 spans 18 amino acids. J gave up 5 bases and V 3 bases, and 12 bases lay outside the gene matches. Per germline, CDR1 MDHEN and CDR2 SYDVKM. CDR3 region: CASSFRGLAGLGRDTQYF. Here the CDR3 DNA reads TGTGCCAGCAGTTTCCGAGGACTAGCGGGATTGGGGAGAGATACGCAGTATTTT.

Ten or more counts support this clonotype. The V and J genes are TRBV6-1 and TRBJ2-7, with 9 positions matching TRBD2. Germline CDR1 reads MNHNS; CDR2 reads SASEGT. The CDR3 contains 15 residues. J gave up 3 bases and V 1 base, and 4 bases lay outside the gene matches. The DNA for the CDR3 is TGTGCCAGCAGTGAAGTAGCGGGAGCGTACTACGAGCAGTACTTC. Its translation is CASSEVAGAYYEQYF.

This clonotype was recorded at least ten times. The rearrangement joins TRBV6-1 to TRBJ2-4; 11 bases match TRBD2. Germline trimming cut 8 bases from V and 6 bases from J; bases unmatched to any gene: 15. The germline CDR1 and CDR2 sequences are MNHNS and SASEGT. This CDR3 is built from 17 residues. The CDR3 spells CASRTPLAGGVVNIQYF. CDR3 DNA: TGTGCCAGCCGCACACCTCTAGCGGGAGGTGTTGTAAACATTCAGTACTTC.